The T cell receptor beta chain described here comes from a study of Graves' ophthalmopathy and Graves' hyperthyroidism. Trimming at V came to 0 bases and at J to 5 bases, leaving 6 bases not matched to a gene. This CDR3 comprises 15 residues. Germline CDR1 and CDR2: SGHAT and FQNNGV. This clonotype has a count of ten or more. The authors amplified TCR beta CDR3 regions, and they did so from RNA transcripts for repertoire sequencing. The first round was an RT-PCR with HTBI primers, and the second round was a multiplex PCR. TCRdb reanalysed the multiplex PCR reads using MiXCR and keeps one entry per CDR3 protein. The repertoire has 350,000 to 450,000 distinct CDR3 sequences, around 16% of them found once; the top ten carry around 1.6%.

The receptor's source is a woman aged 18-35 years with Graves' ophthalmopathy. Sequencing was done on a sample of peripheral blood. The gene calls are TRBV11-2 and TRBJ2-5; 7 bases are shared with TRBD1. CDR3: CASSLDLRDSETQYF. The CDR3 DNA reads as TGTGCCAGCAGCTTAGATCTCCGGGACAGTGAGACCCAGTACTTC.